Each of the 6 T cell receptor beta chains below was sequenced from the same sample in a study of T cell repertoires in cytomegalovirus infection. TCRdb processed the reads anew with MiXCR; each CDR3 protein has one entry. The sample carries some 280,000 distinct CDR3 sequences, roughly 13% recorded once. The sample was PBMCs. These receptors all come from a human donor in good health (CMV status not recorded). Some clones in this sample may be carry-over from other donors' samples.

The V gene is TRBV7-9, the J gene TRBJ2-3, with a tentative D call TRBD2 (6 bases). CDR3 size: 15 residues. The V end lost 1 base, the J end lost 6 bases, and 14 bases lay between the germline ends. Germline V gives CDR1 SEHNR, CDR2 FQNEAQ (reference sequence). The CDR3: CASSLGGTAPDTQYF. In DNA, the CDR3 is TGTGCCAGCAGCTTAGGCGGGACCGCGCCCGATACGCAGTATTTT.

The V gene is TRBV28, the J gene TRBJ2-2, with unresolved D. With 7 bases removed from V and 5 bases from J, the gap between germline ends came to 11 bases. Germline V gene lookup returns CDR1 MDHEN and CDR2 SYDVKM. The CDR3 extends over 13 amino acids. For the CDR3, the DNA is TGTGCCAGCATTCCGGCCGGGACCGGGGAGCTGTTTTTT. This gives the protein CASIPAGTGELFF.

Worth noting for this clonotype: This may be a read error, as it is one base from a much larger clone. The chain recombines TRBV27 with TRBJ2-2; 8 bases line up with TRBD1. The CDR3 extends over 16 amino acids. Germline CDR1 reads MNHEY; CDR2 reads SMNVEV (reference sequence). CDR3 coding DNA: TGTGCCAGCAGTTTAAAGCAGGGGGCTAACACCGGGAAGCTGTTTTTT. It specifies CASSLKQGANTGKLFF.

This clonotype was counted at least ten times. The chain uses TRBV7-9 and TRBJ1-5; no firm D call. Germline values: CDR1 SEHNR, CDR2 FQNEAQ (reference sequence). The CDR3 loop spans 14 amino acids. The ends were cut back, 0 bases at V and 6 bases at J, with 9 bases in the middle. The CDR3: CASSLAGFGQPQHF. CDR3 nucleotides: TGTGCCAGCAGCTTAGCTGGGTTTGGTCAGCCCCAGCATTTT.

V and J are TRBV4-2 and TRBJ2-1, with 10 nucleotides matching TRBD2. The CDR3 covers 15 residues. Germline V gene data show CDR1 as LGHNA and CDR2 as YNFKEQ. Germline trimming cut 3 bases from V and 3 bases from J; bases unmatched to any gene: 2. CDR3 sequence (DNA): TGTGCCAGCAGCCACGAGCGGGGGGGCTACAATGAGCAGTTCTTC. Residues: CASSHERGGYNEQFF.

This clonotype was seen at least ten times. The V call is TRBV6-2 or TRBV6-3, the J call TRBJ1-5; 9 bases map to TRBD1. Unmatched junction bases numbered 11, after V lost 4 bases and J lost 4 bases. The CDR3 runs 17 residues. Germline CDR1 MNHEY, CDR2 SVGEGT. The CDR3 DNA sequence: TGTGCCAGCAGTTTCGTCCCGGGACAGGGTGGTAATCAGCCCCAGCATTTT. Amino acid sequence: CASSFVPGQGGNQPQHF.